This entry lists 30 T cell receptor beta chains sequenced from one sample in a study of cytomegalovirus exposure and HLA in healthy donors. It was with 60 Vbeta and 13 Jbeta primers that the PCR ran. TCRdb's copy holds only in-frame clones and misses some; the assay was immunoSEQ multiplex PCR. The sample records roughly 160,000 clones, 80% being singletons. Sequenced sample: PBMCs. These receptors all come from a man between 18 and 35 years old in good health and CMV-seropositive.

This rearrangement joins TRBV7-9 to TRBJ2-7, with 12 bases lining up with TRBD2. The CDR3 is 16 residues long. V lost 1 base, J lost 2 bases, and 3 bases stayed unmatched. Germline assignment: CDR1 SEHNR and CDR2 FQNEAQ (reference sequence). The CDR3 DNA sequence: TGTGCCAGCAGCTTAGTGGCTAGCGGGAGGGCCTACGAGCAGTACTTC. Amino acid sequence: CASSLVASGRAYEQYF.

The V gene is TRBV5-6, the J gene TRBJ1-2; tentatively, D is TRBD1 (6 bases). The CDR3 totals 15 residues. V was pared by 4 bases and J by 2 bases, with 15 bases between. Germline CDR1 and CDR2: SGHDT and YYEEEE. CDR3 in amino acids: CASSPTGFPNYGYTF. CDR3 sequence (DNA): TGTGCCAGCAGCCCAACAGGGTTCCCAAACTATGGCTACACCTTC.

In this sample, this clone turned up once. The chain joins TRBV27 to TRBJ2-5; 10 bases fit TRBD2. The tail of the sequence fits TRBJ2-7 better, so the J call may be wrong. Germline V gives CDR1 MNHEY, CDR2 SMNVEV (reference sequence). CDR3 length: 14 amino acids. The CDR3 here is CASSWTSGTYEQYF. The CDR3 DNA follows: TGTGCCAGCAGTTGGACTAGCGGAACCTACGAGCAGTACTTC.

This chain joins TRBV12-5 and TRBJ2-4; 9 bases are a match to TRBD1. This CDR3 has 16 residues. J gave up 4 bases and V 1 base, and 5 bases lay outside the gene matches. Germline assignment: CDR1 LGHNT and CDR2 FRNRAP. This chain's CDR3 is CASGLGQGGRKNIQYF. CDR3 DNA: TGTGCTAGTGGTTTGGGACAGGGGGGTCGAAAAAACATTCAGTACTTC.

The chain is built from TRBV5-6 and TRBJ2-6; D is unresolved. V was trimmed by 2 bases and J by 1 base, leaving 10 bases between them. This CDR3 spans 16 amino acids. Per germline, CDR1 SGHDT and CDR2 YYEEEE. The chain's CDR3 is CASSLGVRSGANVLTF. The DNA for the CDR3 is TGTGCCAGCAGCTTAGGCGTCAGGTCTGGGGCCAACGTCCTGACTTTC.

This clone was recorded once. V usage is TRBV5-6 and J usage is TRBJ1-2; no firm D call. V lost 2 bases and J lost 7, with 15 bases in between. Germline values: CDR1 SGHDT, CDR2 YYEEEE. The CDR3 has 14 residues. CDR3 region: CASSFLPTGSGYTF. The CDR3 bases are TGTGCCAGCAGCTTTCTTCCTACGGGATCTGGCTACACCTTC.

This chain uses TRBV6-4 with TRBJ2-3; D not resolved. The V and J ends lost 8 bases and 0 bases respectively, with 12 bases between them. The CDR3 spans 14 residues. The V gene's germline CDR1 is MRHNA and CDR2 SNTAGT. The CDR3 sequence is CASRLSRSTDTQYF. In nucleotides, the CDR3 is TGTGCCAGCCGACTTTCCCGAAGCACAGATACGCAGTATTTT.

Only one count was recorded for this clone. This rearrangement joins TRBV6-5 to TRBJ2-7; D not resolved. V lost 5 bases to trimming and J lost 6 bases, with 20 bases between them. Germline CDR1 reads MNHEY; CDR2 reads SVGAGI. This CDR3 has 15 residues. CDR3 in amino acids: CASSAVGSEWSEQYF. The CDR3, as DNA: TGTGCCAGCAGTGCGGTTGGGTCGGAGTGGTCCGAGCAGTACTTC.

The chain combines TRBV15 with TRBJ1-2; 7 positions agree with TRBD1. The CDR3 sequence is 13 residues long. V was pared by 5 bases and J by 6 bases, with 6 bases of the junction left unmatched. CDR1 and CDR2 (germline): LNHNV, YYDKDF (reference sequence). CDR3 loop: CATSLTGYDGYTF. DNA for the CDR3: TGTGCCACCAGCTTGACAGGGTACGATGGCTACACCTTC.

V and J are TRBV5-1 and TRBJ2-5; TRBD1 might be the D (5 bases). The DNA end lines up better with TRBJ2-7; the J call may be wrong. CDR3 length equals 12 residues. Looked up from germline, CDR1 is SGHRS and CDR2 is YFSETQ. DNA for the CDR3: TGCGCCAGCAGGGGGCAGGGATTCGAGCAGTACTTC. This codes for CASRGQGFEQYF.

V gene TRBV6-1 combines with J gene TRBJ2-7; tentative D call: TRBD1 (6 bases). Per the germline V gene, CDR1 is MNHNS and CDR2 is SASEGT. The CDR3 is made up of 14 amino acids. Deletions cut 4 bases from V and 2 bases from J, with 12 bases between. In DNA form, the CDR3 reads TGTGCCAGCAGTGGACAGGTGCTAACCTACGAGCAGTACTTC. It translates to CASSGQVLTYEQYF.

The V and J genes are TRBV6-5 and TRBJ2-2, with a possible D match to TRBD1 (5 bases). The CDR3 totals 15 residues. Germline CDR1 reads MNHEY; CDR2 reads SVGAGI. Trimming took off 3 bases at V and 4 bases at J, with 12 bases between the two ends. CDR3: CASSYQAGPTGELFF. CDR3 in DNA: TGTGCCAGCAGTTATCAGGCAGGGCCCACCGGGGAGCTGTTTTTT.

This clone has more than one count but fewer than ten. The V gene is TRBV30, the J gene TRBJ1-1; TRBD1 matches at 7 bases. V shed 8 bases and J 4 bases; nucleotides not matched to a gene: 10. CDR1 is GTSNPN, CDR2 SVGIG, per germline (reference sequence). The CDR3 runs to 13 residues. CDR3: CAGNRGWSTEAFF. DNA of the CDR3: TGTGCCGGGAACAGGGGCTGGTCCACTGAAGCTTTCTTT.

As regards this clone: Other DNA sequences in the sample encode the same CDR3. V and J are TRBV2 and TRBJ1-5; D ambiguous. Trimming stripped 6 bases from V and 3 bases from J, with 6 bases between. This CDR3 has 12 amino acids. Germline V lookup: CDR1 SNHLY, CDR2 FYNNEI. The CDR3 DNA reads as TGTGCCAGCAGCAGATACAATCAGCCCCAGCATTTT. It translates to CASSRYNQPQHF.

The chain combines TRBV7-2 with TRBJ2-3; 12 bases align to TRBD2. CDR1 and CDR2 (germline): SGHTA, FQGNSA. The CDR3 extends over 14 amino acids. V gave up 5 bases and J gave up 7 bases; unmatched junction bases: 4. This CDR3 is CASSQTSGGYTQYF. The CDR3 DNA reads TGTGCCAGCAGCCAGACTAGCGGGGGATATACGCAGTATTTT. The whole variable domain, remainder taken from reference TRBV7-2 and TRBJ2-3, is GAGVSQSPSNKVTEKGKDVELRCDPISGHTALYWYRQSLGQGLEFLIYFQGNSAPDKSGLPSDRFSAERTGGSVSTLTIQRTQQEDSAVYLCASSQTSGGYTQYFGPGTRLTVL.

V is TRBV4-3 and J is TRBJ1-5; 7 bases are shared with TRBD1. Trimming took 0 bases from V and 5 from J; bases not matched to a gene: 16. The CDR3 is 19 amino acids. Germline CDR1 and CDR2: LGHNA and YSLEER. CDR3 in DNA: TGCGCCAGCAGCCAAGATTGGTTAACAGGGGAAATCGTGGATCAGCCCCAGCATTTT. Translation: CASSQDWLTGEIVDQPQHF.

The chain carries TRBV6-1 and TRBJ1-6; D is uncertain. The germline CDR1 and CDR2 sequences are MNHNS and SASEGT. V shed 7 bases and J shed 3 bases, with 7 bases lying between them. The CDR3 extends over 13 amino acids. The CDR3 DNA reads as TGTGCCAGCACGGAGAGCTATAATTCACCCCTCCACTTT. This translates into CASTESYNSPLHF.

V and J are TRBV5-4 and TRBJ1-2; D not certain. Between the trimmed V and J ends, which lost 3 bases and 5 bases, there was a span of 11 bases. CDR1 SGHNT and CDR2 YYREEE come from the germline V gene (reference sequence). The CDR3 is 13 amino acids. CDR3 nucleotides: TGTGCCAGCAGCTCCCTCCAGAATTATGGCTACACCTTC. This codes for CASSSLQNYGYTF.

V usage is TRBV29-1 and J usage is TRBJ2-7, with TRBD1 matching 8 bases. The CDR3 sequence is 15 residues long. V lost 1 base to trimming and J lost 2 bases; unmatched junction nucleotides: 7. Germline lookup yields CDR1 SQVTM and CDR2 ANQGSEA. DNA of the CDR3: TGCAGCGTTGAAGGTGGGGACAGGTACCCCTACGAGCAGTACTTC. This sequence encodes CSVEGGDRYPYEQYF.

This clone showed up just once. The rearrangement links TRBV14 to TRBJ2-2; D ambiguous. V lost 0 bases and J lost 1, with 15 bases in between. The V gene's germline CDR1 is SGHDN and CDR2 FVKESK. The CDR3 contains 18 residues. The CDR3 DNA reads TGTGCCAGCAGCCAAGATCTTAAGAGTTATAGGAACACCGGGGAGCTGTTTTTT. Its translation: CASSQDLKSYRNTGELFF.

This CDR3 is CASSAEGYNEQFF. The CDR3 DNA sequence: TGTGCCAGCTCGGCGGAGGGATACAATGAGCAGTTCTTC. The rearrangement links TRBV2 to TRBJ2-1, with a possible D match to TRBD2 (6 bases). Germline values: CDR1 SNHLY, CDR2 FYNNEI. CDR3 length: 13 residues. Trimming pared 8 bases from V and 4 bases from J, leaving 12 bases between.

This chain joins TRBV7-9 and TRBJ1-4; maybe TRBD1 (6 bases). The V and J ends lost 5 bases and 5 bases respectively, with 9 bases between them. This CDR3 is built from 13 residues. The germline CDR1 and CDR2 sequences are SEHNR and FQNEAQ (reference sequence). CDR3 protein: CASSRTGNEKLFF. The CDR3 bases are TGTGCCAGCAGCCGTACAGGGAATGAAAAACTGTTTTTT.

The V and J genes are TRBV16 and TRBJ2-7; a possible D gene is TRBD1 (5 bases). V was shortened by 0 bases and J by 1 base, with 7 bases between the two germline ends. The CDR3 is 14 amino acids. Germline V gene lookup returns CDR1 KGHSY and CDR2 FQNENV. This CDR3 is CASSQSKGSYEQYF. CDR3 in DNA: TGTGCCAGCAGCCAATCAAAGGGGTCCTACGAGCAGTACTTC. Looking up the rest from reference TRBV16 and TRBJ2-7 gives the full variable domain: GEEVAQTPKHLVRGEGQKAKLYCAPIKGHSYVFWYQQVLKNEFKFLISFQNENVFDETGMPKERFSAKCLPNSPCSLEIQATKLEDSAVYFCASSQSKGSYEQYFGPGTRLTVT.

This chain connects TRBV5-5 to TRBJ1-4, with 7 nucleotides matching TRBD1. This CDR3 has 13 amino acids. Per germline, CDR1 SGHKS and CDR2 YYEKEE (reference sequence). Losses at the gene ends were 1 base for V and 8 bases for J; bases not matched to a gene: 2. DNA of the CDR3: TGTGCCAGCAGCTTGACAGGGGAAGAAAAACTGTTTTTT. Its protein product is CASSLTGEEKLFF.

V gene TRBV5-5 combines with J gene TRBJ1-6; D is perhaps TRBD1 (5 bases). The CDR3 loop spans 14 amino acids. Germline lookup yields CDR1 SGHKS and CDR2 YYEKEE (reference sequence). Trimming pared 4 bases from V and 9 bases from J, leaving 14 bases between. The CDR3 here is CASSNTGLGSPLHF. CDR3 sequence (DNA): TGTGCCAGCAGCAATACAGGCTTAGGTTCACCCCTCCACTTT.

The genes are TRBV2 and TRBJ2-1; the D gene is possibly TRBD2 (5 bases). This CDR3 has 13 amino acids. V was pared by 2 bases and J by 15 bases, with 17 bases between. Germline V gene lookup returns CDR1 SNHLY and CDR2 FYNNEI. The CDR3 coding sequence is TGTGCCAGCAGTGAAACCGACCCCGGGGATCGGTTCTTC. This sequence encodes CASSETDPGDRFF. The full variable domain, in which reference TRBV2 and TRBJ2-1 provide the parts outside the CDR3, is EPEVTQTPSHQVTQMGQEVILRCVPISNHLYFYWYRQILGQKVEFLVSFYNNEISEKSEIFDDQFSVERPDGSNFTLKIRSTKLEDSAMYFCASSETDPGDRFFGPGTRLTVL.

The CDR3 DNA reads TGCGCCAGCAGCCAAGATTGGCTGCAAAGCTCTGGAAACACCATATATTTT. This encodes CASSQDWLQSSGNTIYF. V usage is TRBV4-3 and J usage is TRBJ1-3; D call uncertain. Germline V gene data show CDR1 as LGHNA and CDR2 as YSLEER. The CDR3 is made up of 17 amino acids. Trimming stripped 0 bases from V and 0 bases from J, with 12 bases between.

The chain recombines TRBV6-1 with TRBJ1-3; 7 nucleotides align to TRBD1. There are 13 residues in the CDR3. After removal of 9 bases from V and 1 base from J, the junction contained 3 bases not matched to a gene. Germline CDR1 is MNHNS and CDR2 is SASEGT. The CDR3 DNA is TGTGCCAGTAGACAGGGTTCTGGAAACACCATATATTTT. As protein: CASRQGSGNTIYF.

The chain combines TRBV4-2 with TRBJ2-5, with a possible D match to TRBD1 (5 bases). The last part of the DNA fits TRBJ2-7 better; the J call may be wrong. Germline CDR1 reads LGHNA; CDR2 reads YNFKEQ. This CDR3 has 12 residues. The CDR3 spells CASSPGSYEQYF. CDR3 DNA sequence: TGTGCCAGCAGCCCAGGGTCTTACGAGCAGTACTTC.

The CDR3 DNA is TGTGCCAGCACCATCCCTCCTAGCGAGCAGTACTTC. It yields the protein CASTIPPSEQYF. J is TRBJ2-5 and V is TRBV2; D not resolved. The J call may be faulty, since TRBJ2-7 better matches the DNA end. Germline loops: CDR1 SNHLY, CDR2 FYNNEI. This CDR3 is built from 12 residues.